This T cell receptor (beta chain) was captured by sequencing in a study of T-cell reconstitution after alpha-beta-depleted transplantation in children. This clonotype occurred once. The antigen remains undetermined. One end of the junction fails to match germline, which may point to a read error. The CDR3 covers 13 residues. The germline V gene encodes CDR1 MDHEN and CDR2 SYDVKM. Unique molecular identifiers were incorporated into the prepared TCRbeta library. A single record per CDR3 protein comes from TCRdb applying MiXCR to the PCR reads. In the table there are approximately 650,000 distinct CDR3 sequences, around 14% of which are singletons. General study results and limits: In patients about two months after transplant, alpha-beta T cells reportedly arose from several hundred expanded graft clones. Surviving recipient cells, namely T cells and thymic progenitors, were the source of high day-60 TCRbeta diversity in some patients. T-cell counts and diversity at one year following transplant were attributed mainly to newly produced T cells.

This receptor was obtained from a girl aged 2-10 years with congenital amegakaryocytic thrombocytopenia, due to receive a stem cell transplant. The sample in question was PBMCs, obtained before TCRalphabeta/CD19-depleted stem cell transplant. V and J are TRBV28 and TRBJ2-6; D gene unclear. The chain's CDR3 is CASGPSRANALTF. The CDR3 DNA reads as TGTGCCAGCGGTCCGAGTAGGGCCAACGCCCTGACTTTC. The complete variable domain, with remaining parts taken from reference TRBV28 and TRBJ2-6, reads DVKVTQSSRYLVKRTGEKVFLECVQDMDHENMFWYRQDPGLGLRLIYFSYDVKMKEKGDIPEGYSVSREKKERFSLILESASTNQTSMYLCASGPSRANALTFGAGSRLTVL.